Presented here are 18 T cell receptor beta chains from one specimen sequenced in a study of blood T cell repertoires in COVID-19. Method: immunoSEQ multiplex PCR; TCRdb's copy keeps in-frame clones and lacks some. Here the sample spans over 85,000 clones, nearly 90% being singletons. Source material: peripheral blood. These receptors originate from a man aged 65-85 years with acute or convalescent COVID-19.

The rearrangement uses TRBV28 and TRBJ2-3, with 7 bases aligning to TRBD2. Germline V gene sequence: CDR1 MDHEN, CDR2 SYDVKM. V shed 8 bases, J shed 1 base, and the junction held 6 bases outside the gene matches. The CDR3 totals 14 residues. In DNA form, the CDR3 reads TGTGCCAGCTCCGGTGCGGGGGGCACAGATACGCAGTATTTT. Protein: CASSGAGGTDTQYF.

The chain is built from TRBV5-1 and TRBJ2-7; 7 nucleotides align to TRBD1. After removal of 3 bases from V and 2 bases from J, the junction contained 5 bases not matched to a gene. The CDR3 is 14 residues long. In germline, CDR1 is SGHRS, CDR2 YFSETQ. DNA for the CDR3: TGCGCCAGCAGCTCCCGACAGGGACCCTACGAGCAGTACTTC. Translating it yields CASSSRQGPYEQYF. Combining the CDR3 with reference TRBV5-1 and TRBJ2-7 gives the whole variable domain KAGVTQTPRYLIKTRGQQVTLSCSPISGHRSVSWYQQTPGQGLQFLFEYFSETQRNKGNFPGRFSGRQFSNSRSEMNVSTLELGDSALYLCASSSRQGPYEQYFGPGTRLTVT.

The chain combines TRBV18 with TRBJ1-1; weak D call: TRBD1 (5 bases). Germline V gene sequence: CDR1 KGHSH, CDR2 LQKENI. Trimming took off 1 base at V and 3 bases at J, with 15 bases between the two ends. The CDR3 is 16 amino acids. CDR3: CASSPQNQGLDTEAFF. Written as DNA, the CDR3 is TGTGCCAGCTCACCACAGAATCAGGGTCTAGACACTGAAGCTTTCTTT.

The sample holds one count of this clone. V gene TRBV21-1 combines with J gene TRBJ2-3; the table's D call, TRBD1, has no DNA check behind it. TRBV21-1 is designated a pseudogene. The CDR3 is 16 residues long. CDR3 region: CASSKTGQGERDTQYF. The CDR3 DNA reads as TGTGCCAGCAGCAAGACGGGACAGGGGGAGCGAGATACGCAGTATTTT.

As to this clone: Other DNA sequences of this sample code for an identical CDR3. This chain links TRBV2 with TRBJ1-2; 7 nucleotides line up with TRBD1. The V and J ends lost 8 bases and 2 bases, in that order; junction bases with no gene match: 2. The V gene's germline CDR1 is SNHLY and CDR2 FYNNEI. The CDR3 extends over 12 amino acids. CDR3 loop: CASSQGNYGYTF. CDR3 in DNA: TGTGCCAGCTCACAGGGGAACTATGGCTACACCTTC.

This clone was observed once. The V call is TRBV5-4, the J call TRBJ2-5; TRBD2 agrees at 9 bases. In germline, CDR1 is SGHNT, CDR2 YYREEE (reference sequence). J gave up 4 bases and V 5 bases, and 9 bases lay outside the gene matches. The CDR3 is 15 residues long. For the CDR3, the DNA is TGTGCCAGCAGTCATCTAGCGGGGCCCAGAGAGACCCAGTACTTC. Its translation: CASSHLAGPRETQYF.

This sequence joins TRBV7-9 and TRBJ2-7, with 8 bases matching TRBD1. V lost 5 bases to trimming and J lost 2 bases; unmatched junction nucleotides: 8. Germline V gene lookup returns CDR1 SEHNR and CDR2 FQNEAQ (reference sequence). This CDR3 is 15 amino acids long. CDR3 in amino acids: CASSPQTGVPYEQYF. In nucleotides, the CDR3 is TGTGCCAGCAGCCCCCAGACAGGGGTCCCCTACGAGCAGTACTTC.

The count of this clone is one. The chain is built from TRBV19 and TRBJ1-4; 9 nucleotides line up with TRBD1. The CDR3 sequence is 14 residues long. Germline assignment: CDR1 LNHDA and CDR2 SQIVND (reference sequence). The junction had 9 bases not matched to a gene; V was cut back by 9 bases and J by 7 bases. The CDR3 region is CASAAGTGTEKLFF. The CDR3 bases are TGTGCCAGCGCGGCCGGGACAGGGACTGAAAAACTGTTTTTT. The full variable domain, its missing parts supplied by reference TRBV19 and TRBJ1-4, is DGGITQSPKYLFRKEGQNVTLSCEQNLNHDAMYWYRQDPGQGLRLIYYSQIVNDFQKGDIAEGYSVSREKKESFPLTVTSAQKNPTAFYLCASAAGTGTEKLFFGSGTQLSVL.

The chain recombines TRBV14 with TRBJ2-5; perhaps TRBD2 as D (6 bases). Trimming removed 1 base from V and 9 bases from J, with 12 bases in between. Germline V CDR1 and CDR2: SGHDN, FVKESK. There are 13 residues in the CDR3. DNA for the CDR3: TGTGCCAGCAGCCAAGCTTTAGCGGAGGCCCAGTACTTC. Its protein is CASSQALAEAQYF.

The CDR3 bases are TGTGCCAGCAGAGACCGGGACAGAGTCTACGAGCAGTACTTC. Its protein is CASRDRDRVYEQYF. This chain joins TRBV6-5 and TRBJ2-7, with 7 bases identical to TRBD1. With 6 bases clipped from V and 3 bases from J, the junction kept 8 bases outside the gene matches. CDR1 and CDR2 from the germline V gene are MNHEY and SVGAGI. The CDR3 runs to 14 residues.

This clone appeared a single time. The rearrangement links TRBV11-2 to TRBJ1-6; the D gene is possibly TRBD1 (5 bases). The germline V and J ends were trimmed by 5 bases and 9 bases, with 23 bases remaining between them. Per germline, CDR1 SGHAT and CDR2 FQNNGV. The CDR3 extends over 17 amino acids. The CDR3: CASSPLRGRTISSPLHF. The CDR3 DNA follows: TGTGCCAGCAGCCCACTTAGGGGCCGCACCATATCTTCACCCCTCCACTTT.

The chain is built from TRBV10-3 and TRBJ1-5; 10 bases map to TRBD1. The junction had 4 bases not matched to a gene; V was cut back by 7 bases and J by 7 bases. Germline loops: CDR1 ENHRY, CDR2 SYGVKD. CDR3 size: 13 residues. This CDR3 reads CAIKGTGDQPQHF. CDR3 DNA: TGTGCCATCAAAGGGACAGGGGACCAGCCCCAGCATTTT.

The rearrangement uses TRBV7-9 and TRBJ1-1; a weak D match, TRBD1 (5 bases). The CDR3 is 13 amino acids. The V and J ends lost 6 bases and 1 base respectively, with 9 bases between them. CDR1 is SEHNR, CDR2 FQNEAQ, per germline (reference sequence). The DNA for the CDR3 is TGTGCCAGCAGGGGGGAGGGGAACACTGAAGCTTTCTTT. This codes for CASRGEGNTEAFF.

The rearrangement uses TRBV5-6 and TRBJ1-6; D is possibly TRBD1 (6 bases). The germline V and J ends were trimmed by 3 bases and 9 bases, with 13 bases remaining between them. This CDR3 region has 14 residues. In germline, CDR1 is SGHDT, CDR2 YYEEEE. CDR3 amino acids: CASSSTGGISPLHF. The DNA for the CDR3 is TGTGCCAGCAGCTCGACAGGTGGGATTTCACCCCTCCACTTT.

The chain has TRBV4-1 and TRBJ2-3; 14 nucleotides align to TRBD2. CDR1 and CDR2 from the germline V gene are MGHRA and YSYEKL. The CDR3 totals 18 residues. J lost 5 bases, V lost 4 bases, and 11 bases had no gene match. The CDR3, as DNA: TGCGCCAGCAGCCCGGGACTAGCGGGGGTCCTTCGGGGAGATACGCAGTATTTT. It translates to CASSPGLAGVLRGDTQYF.

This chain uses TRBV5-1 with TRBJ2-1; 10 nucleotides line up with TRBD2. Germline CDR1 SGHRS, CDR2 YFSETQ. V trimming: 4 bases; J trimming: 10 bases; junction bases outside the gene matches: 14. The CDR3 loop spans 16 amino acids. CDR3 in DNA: TGCGCCAGCAGCCCCGAAGGGCTAGCGGGGGCCCCGGAGCAGTTCTTC. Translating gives CASSPEGLAGAPEQFF.

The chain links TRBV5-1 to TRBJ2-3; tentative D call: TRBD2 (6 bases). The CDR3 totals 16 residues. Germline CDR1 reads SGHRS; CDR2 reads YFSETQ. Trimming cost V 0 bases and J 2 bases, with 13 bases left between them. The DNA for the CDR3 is TGCGCCAGCAGCTTGGCAGGCGGGGCGACCACAGATACGCAGTATTTT. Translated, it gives CASSLAGGATTDTQYF.

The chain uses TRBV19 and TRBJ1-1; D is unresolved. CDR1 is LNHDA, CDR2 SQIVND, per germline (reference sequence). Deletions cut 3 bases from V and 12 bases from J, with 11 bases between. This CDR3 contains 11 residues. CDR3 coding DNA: TGTGCCAGTAGTATTGGAGCGTCTCCTTTCTTT. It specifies CASSIGASPFF.